Included here is one TCR beta chain sequence, with context. In its sample, this clonotype was seen a few times. The specificity of this receptor is unknown. One base away there is no much larger clone; base qualities are not given. This specimen comes from a study of T cell repertoires in cytomegalovirus infection (dated 2019 in TCRdb). With regard to the full study: Donor HLA type was relevant to the analysis, as public TCR beta signatures indicated carriage of CMV infection together with the matching HLA type. The investigation overall reported the following: The ex vivo response was dominated by HLA-C-restricted CMV-specific TCR beta clonotypes, which also provided the single most frequent clonotype in two of eight donors. In both this cohort and an independent cohort of 352 donors, the cumulative frequency of public TCR beta family members distinguished carriers of CMV infection plus the relevant HLA type.

CDR1 and CDR2 (GTSNPN, SVGIG) derive from the germline V gene (reference sequence). The trim is 4 bases for V and 7 bases for J, with a gap of 10 bases between the germline ends. Including cysteine and phenylalanine, the CDR3 has 11 amino acids. CDR3 DNA only is kept here, 33 bases in frame from base 1. The run used an Illumina HiSeq 1500. TCRdb applied fastp at Q25 and MiXCR to the public reads, then kept only in-frame beta chains. Rows with a matching CDR3 protein are joined into one entry that keeps the most common DNA and genes. This sample lists roughly 250,000 distinct CDR3 sequences; around an eighth were detected once. The top ten constitute under 2% of the sample.

This sequence originates from a human donor in good health (CMV status not recorded). Some clones in this sample may be carry-over from other donors' samples. The sample comprised PBMCs. The sequence is built from TRBV30 and TRBJ1-1, with the D gene too uncertain to name. The DNA reads TGTGCCTGGATAGGGTTCGGTGAAGCTTTCTTT. Its protein is CAWIGFGEAFF.